This record concerns one T cell receptor (beta chain) sequence. What this receptor recognizes is not known. Base qualities are not provided; no much larger clone lies one nucleotide away. Receptors were amplified or captured by the immunoSEQ multiplex PCR assay. For the multiplex PCR, a mixture combining 60 forward primers for TCR Vbeta segments and 13 reverse primers for TCR Jbeta segments was used. A multiplex PCR assay on genomic DNA amplified the CDR3 region of rearranged TCR beta genes. On the Illumina HiSeq System, the amplified TCR beta libraries were sequenced as 87-base-pair reads. For the original study's pipeline: A later analysis counted tens of millions of unique TCR beta chains across the 600 to 850 repertoires, and about 10 million of these chains were shared by at least two donors. Raw reads were error-corrected and collapsed into unique sequences with a nearest-neighbor algorithm that merged closely related sequences to remove PCR and sequencing errors. CDR3 sequences were aligned to IMGT reference sequences to assign V, D and J gene segments. For a sequence to be retained, at least a six-nucleotide match to both a V gene segment and a J gene segment was required. Rearrangements were classified as productive when the CDR3 lacked stop codons and remained in frame with V and J, and all other rearrangements were classified as non-productive. CDR3 was defined according to IMGT convention as the region running from the second conserved V-encoded cysteine to the conserved J-encoded phenylalanine. In an earlier analysis of roughly 610 of the donors, sequences lacking an unambiguous match to a single V gene segment were excluded. An earlier analysis of under 750 of the donors called V segments functional above 56.7% productive rearrangements and segregating when the between-donor standard deviation exceeded 5%. A statistical classification framework was built for diagnosing cytomegalovirus status from the catalog of TCR beta chain sequences. In a later analysis, TCR nucleotide sequences were compared against IMGT/GENE-DB human TR gene sequences so that V and J genes could be assigned. Using the TCRdist pipeline, a later analysis assigned CDR3 sequences along with most-parsimonious VDJ recombination scenarios. In a later analysis, each TCR beta chain was defined by its CDR3 amino acid sequence together with its V-gene family, and reads lacking a unique V-gene family were excluded. In a later analysis, around 650 highly shared, low-generation-probability nucleotide sequences were removed to address suspected cross-contamination and a sequencing artifact. For each public chain, a later analysis derived a clonal expansion index from normalized ranks of inferred template counts within each repertoire. Generation probabilities in a later analysis came from a VDJ recombination model fitted to out-of-frame rearrangements, and those results were checked against IGoR. In a later analysis, hypergeometric tests were used to score TCR-TCR, TCR-HLA and TCR-CMV co-occurrence, with a repertoire-size bias correction applied to TCR pairs. A later analysis estimated false discovery rates by permuting HLA or CMV assignments 20 times. In a later analysis, co-occurring TCRs were grouped with DBSCAN, and TCRdist sequence similarity was added when clustering was performed within HLA-allele-positive subsets. For co-occurrence clustering, repertoires with fewer than 30,000 or more than 120,000 public chains were excluded, along with a handful of repertoires with anomalous nucleotide sharing. The source is immuneACCESS, and TCRdb retained only in-frame sequences with V and J called. Part of the clones is not carried over; for the studies checked, unresolved V genes explain less than half of this, and the remainder is unexplained. V, J and clone size reflect that table, while D and trimming were determined from the DNA. This sample lists 150,000 to 200,000 clones; about 71% were detected once. The top ten clonotypes cover approximately 1.5% of the sample.

The data were taken from a study of cytomegalovirus exposure and HLA in healthy donors (dated by TCRdb to 2016 to 2017). Context from the whole study: An earlier analysis of several hundred of the donors reported over 250 Gb of sequence data and about 120 million unique TCR beta sequences obtained from roughly 180 million T cells. HLA typing covered class I and class II loci at four-digit resolution. About five DR-DQ haplotypes were treated as single units for association and clustering because of strong linkage in the cohort. Along with the approximately 620-subject first cohort, a separate validation cohort of over a hundred different subjects was used. High-throughput TCR immunosequencing, statistical association of individual TCRs with disease status, and machine learning were combined to predict cytomegalovirus infection status. Every repertoire in the discovery cohort had been generated on one and the same sequencing platform. To study patterns of TCR occurrence, a later analysis re-analyzed previously published TCR beta repertoires from more than 550 donors and added high-resolution HLA genotyping. Donor age, sex, ethnicity and CMV serostatus were compiled together with the repertoire data. The study was designed to test whether signatures of past pathogen exposure could be identified by cataloging public T cell receptors. An earlier analysis of roughly 580 of the donors used high-throughput TCR beta sequencing to judge whether each TCR beta V gene segment behaved as functional or pseudogenic. Across approximately 400 genotyped donors of the cohort, an average of about 240,000 unique TCR beta nucleotide sequences per donor were sequenced, and roughly 20% of those sequences were non-productive. Typing coverage differed by locus: A, B, C, DRB1 and DQB1 were typed in roughly 620-640 donors, DQA1 in 500 to 550, DPA1 in 600 to 610, and DPB1 in 450 to 480. An early release covering around 630 HLA-typed donors comprised about 300 gigabases of sequencing data and tens of millions of unique TCR sequences. The later analysis used no new phenotypic data to find candidate immune exposures, relying instead on TCR beta sequences and their occurrence across donors. The T cell repertoires of several hundred subjects were profiled by immunosequencing and related to cytomegalovirus serostatus. The genetic ancestry cluster associated with self-reported Caucasian donors included roughly 84% of the approximately 410 genotyped donors. Genome-wide SNP genotypes for about 55% of the 666 donors were used in a later genetic analysis, which treated that subset as a discovery cohort. The full study reports these points: Cytomegalovirus status was reported to be diagnosed by the classifier with high specificity and sensitivity in both the original and validation cohorts. Three of the identified cytomegalovirus-associated TCR beta chains were confirmed in vitro to be specific for cytomegalovirus antigens. While some public TCRs were present in many individuals, most TCR sequences turned up only very rarely across donors. When HLA alleles, especially DR and DQ, strongly co-occurred, TCR associations were difficult to assign to individual alleles. Correlated functional status among segregating V segments might reflect linkage disequilibrium, but an unknown experimental factor could not be ruled out. Because some donors lacked HLA typing at each locus, the association tests relied only on the typed subset. For the cohort, immune exposure information was limited to CMV serostatus. In a later genetic analysis, a missense DCLRE1C variant was associated with V-gene and J-gene trimming of TCR beta chains, and the association was replicated in an independent cohort. A later analysis reported that several top co-occurrence clusters appeared linked to parvovirus B19, influenza, CMV and Epstein-Barr virus. Roughly uniform sequencing depth across donors was assumed in presence/absence analyses, although this assumption may not hold. The sequencing pipeline was judged likely to have produced a cluster of highly shared sequence variants as a technical artifact. The authors suggested that the approach could potentially be extended to other disease states and immunological phenotypes. A total of roughly 160 TCR beta chains were listed by the study as associated with cytomegalovirus. In this cohort, only TCR beta chains were sequenced, and detectable features were limited by the absence of alpha or paired-chain data. A later analysis found that most CMV-associated TCR beta chains appeared HLA-restricted, with HLA associations seemingly driven largely by CMV exposure. A later genetic analysis reported fewer N-insertions in productive TCRs among donors in an Asian-associated ancestry cluster than the roughly 670-donor mean. A further reported finding was that TCR beta sequences accurately predicted the HLA-A and HLA-B alleles for most subjects in the first cohort. In an earlier analysis of some 540 of the donors, most TCR beta V segments appeared in productive rearrangements about 90% or about 30% of the time, broadly matching IMGT annotations. At a false discovery rate of 0.05, a later analysis linked 16,951 TCR beta sequences to specific HLA alleles. According to a later analysis, TCR association rates differed among HLA loci, with DRB1 alleles showing the most associated TCRs and HLA-C alleles showing the fewest. Compared with equally common non-associated chains, HLA-associated TCR beta chains in a later analysis were more clonally expanded and had lower generation probabilities. Because counts were too low, fewer than 20 rarely observed V segments, including chromosome 9 orphons, were excluded from the earlier analysis of several hundred of the donors.

In total, roughly 670 healthy bone marrow donors made up the cohort. At the time of sampling, all cohort members were nominally healthy, though unrecorded immune exposures were likely present. The donor was CMV seronegative and belonged to the group of 380 or so seronegative cohort members. Every donor gave a peripheral blood sample, and the peripheral blood mononuclear cells from that sample were used for TCR beta sequencing. The Qiagen DNeasy Blood Extraction Kit was used to extract genomic DNA from the blood cell samples. The sample was PBMCs. This clonotype was obtained from a man in his fifties or sixties in good health and CMV-seronegative.

The bases read TGCGCCAGCCGGGACGGGACTTTGAATTCACCCCTCCACTTT. Its translation reads: CASRDGTLNSPLHF. Rearrangement joined TRBV5-1 to TRBJ1-6, and possibly TRBD1, on 5 matching bases. CDR1 SGHRS and CDR2 YFSETQ were looked up in the germline V gene. The CDR3, from cysteine to phenylalanine, totals 14 residues. This entry keeps only the CDR3 DNA: 42 bases, framed from base 1. V loses 7 bases, J loses 7 bases, and the germline ends lie 15 bases apart. The full variable domain, completed from the reference TRBV5-1 and TRBJ1-6 proteins outside the CDR3, reads KAGVTQTPRYLIKTRGQQVTLSCSPISGHRSVSWYQQTPGQGLQFLFEYFSETQRNKGNFPGRFSGRQFSNSRSEMNVSTLELGDSALYLCASRDGTLNSPLHFGNGTRLTVT.